Following are 5 T cell receptor beta chains from one sample sequenced in a study of blood T cells in healthy people across ages. Sample-barcoded 5' priming and a J-beta primer mix drove a second PCR of about 6 to 12 cycles. A single record per CDR3 protein comes from TCRdb applying MiXCR to the 5' RACE reads. Of 1,300,000 or so distinct CDR3 sequences in the sample, roughly 60% are singletons; the top ten hold over 6.5%. The specimen was blood. All receptors derive from a man younger than 35 in good health.

The gene calls are TRBV4-3 and TRBJ1-2, with D maybe TRBD1 (6 bases). V lost 0 bases to trimming and J lost 2 bases, with 16 bases between them. Germline-derived CDR1 and CDR2 are LGHNA and YSLEER. CDR3 length equals 17 residues. CDR3: CASSQDERDTLNYGYTF. CDR3 bases: TGCGCCAGCAGCCAAGATGAAAGGGACACCTTAAACTATGGCTACACCTTC.

This clonotype was recorded a few times. The chain recombines TRBV3-1 with TRBJ2-7; D not certain. V dropped 7 bases and J dropped 1 base, with 11 bases sitting between them. The germline gives CDR1 LGHDT, CDR2 YNNKEL (reference sequence). The CDR3 covers 13 residues. CDR3 nucleotide sequence: TGTGCCAGCACCCCTCTAGGGTCCTACGAGCAGTACTTC. Encoded protein: CASTPLGSYEQYF.

This chain uses TRBV9 with TRBJ1-5, with D uncertain. With 3 bases removed from V and 1 base from J, the gap between germline ends came to 20 bases. The length of the CDR3 is 18 residues. In germline, CDR1 is SGDLS, CDR2 YYNGEE. CDR3 in amino acids: CASSEITGIDWSNQPQHF. For the CDR3, the DNA is TGTGCCAGCAGCGAAATAACCGGGATCGACTGGAGCAATCAGCCCCAGCATTTT. Variable domain in full (rest from reference TRBV9 and TRBJ1-5): DSGVTQTPKHLITATGQRVTLRCSPRSGDLSVYWYQQSLDQGLQFLIQYYNGEERAKGNILERFSAQQFPDLHSELNLSSLELGDSALYFCASSEITGIDWSNQPQHFGDGTRLSIL.

V and J are TRBV12-3 or TRBV12-4 and TRBJ2-1; D ambiguous. Trimming removed 9 bases from V and 8 bases from J, with 20 bases in between. This CDR3 comprises 14 residues. The CDR3 sequence: CASSPDVRVYEQFF. The CDR3 DNA reads as TGTGCCAGTAGCCCTGACGTACGGGTCTATGAGCAGTTCTTC.

The rearrangement joins TRBV11-2 to TRBJ2-7; 11 bases are a match to TRBD1. This CDR3 spans 21 amino acids. Germline values: CDR1 SGHAT, CDR2 FQNNGV. Trimming at V came to 8 bases and at J to 1 base, leaving 25 bases not matched to a gene. This CDR3 is CASGYPRLQGQGVKGSYEQYF. CDR3 DNA sequence: TGTGCCAGCGGGTACCCTCGGTTACAGGGACAGGGGGTGAAGGGATCCTACGAGCAGTACTTC.